This TCR beta chain was identified in a study of blood T cell repertoires in COVID-19. The length of the CDR3 is 14 residues. CDR1 MNHEY and CDR2 SMNVEV come from the germline V gene (reference sequence). V was cut by 4 bases and J by 1 base, with 11 bases left in between. Libraries were prepared by immunoSEQ multiplex PCR; TCRdb keeps only in-frame clonotypes and omits some of them. Of roughly 90,000 clones listed, roughly nine tenths are singletons. Sequenced input: peripheral blood. The chain recombines TRBV27 with TRBJ2-7; unclear D gene. This clonotype was sampled from a woman over 75 with active COVID-19. CDR3 sequence (DNA): TGTGCCAGCAGTTACAAGGCAGCGTCCTACGAGCAGTACTTC. This translates into CASSYKAASYEQYF.